This TCR beta chain is drawn from a study of identical twins. TCRdb re-derived calls from the 5' RACE reads in MiXCR, one entry per CDR3 protein. The sample comprises 280,000 or so distinct CDR3 sequences, more than 6.5% of which are singletons, and around 2.1% rests with the top ten. CDR1 is SGHRS, CDR2 YFSETQ, per germline. The V end lost 4 bases, the J end lost 5 bases, and 12 bases lay between the germline ends. This CDR3 is built from 13 residues. The sample also formed part of further work on yellow fever vaccine responses in identical twins.

Sequenced sample: memory (CD45RO+) T cells sorted from blood. The clonotype originates from a woman aged 18-29 years in good health. V is TRBV5-1 and J is TRBJ1-1; no reliable D call. The CDR3 region is CASSPGPETEAFF. The DNA for the CDR3 is TGCGCCAGCAGCCCCGGGCCTGAAACTGAAGCTTTCTTT.